Below are 16 T cell receptor beta chains sequenced from a single sample in a study of cytomegalovirus exposure and HLA in healthy donors. Researchers ran the PCR with 60 Vbeta and 13 Jbeta primers. Method: immunoSEQ multiplex PCR; TCRdb's copy keeps in-frame clones and lacks some. The table lists tens of thousands of clones. Sequencing was done on a sample of PBMCs. Every receptor here comes from a woman aged 40 to 50 in good health and CMV-seropositive.

V gene TRBV5-1 combines with J gene TRBJ2-1; TRBD1 agrees at 8 bases. The trim removed 3 bases at V and 7 bases at J, leaving 3 bases unmatched. Germline V CDR1 and CDR2: SGHRS, YFSETQ. CDR3 length equals 13 residues. CDR3 bases: TGCGCCAGCAGCTGGACAGGGCGGAATGAGCAGTTCTTC. Its protein product is CASSWTGRNEQFF.

This chain uses TRBV30 with TRBJ1-6; unclear D gene. This CDR3 region has 13 residues. The germline V gene has CDR1 GTSNPN and CDR2 SVGIG (reference sequence). The germline V and J ends were trimmed by 4 bases and 5 bases, with 9 bases remaining between them. The CDR3 sequence is CAWTQRDNSPLHF. CDR3 bases: TGTGCCTGGACCCAACGGGATAATTCACCCCTCCACTTT.

The gene calls are TRBV9 and TRBJ1-5; D is perhaps TRBD1 (5 bases). The CDR3 sequence is 14 residues long. V was shortened by 5 bases and J by 6 bases, with 15 bases between the two germline ends. CDR1 is SGDLS, CDR2 YYNGEE, per germline. The CDR3, as DNA: TGTGCCAGCAGTCTGTGGGGGGGTGGTCAGCCCCAGCATTTT. This codes for CASSLWGGGQPQHF.

V is TRBV15 and J is TRBJ2-5; D might be TRBD1 (6 bases). The ends were cut back, 6 bases at V and 1 base at J, with 9 bases in the middle. CDR1 is LNHNV, CDR2 YYDKDF, per germline (reference sequence). This CDR3 region has 13 residues. The CDR3 protein is CATRTGPQETQYF. CDR3 nucleotides: TGTGCCACCAGGACAGGACCCCAAGAGACCCAGTACTTC.

The gene calls are TRBV2 and TRBJ2-7; D gene uncertain. The V gene lost 6 bases and the J gene lost 2 bases, with 11 bases spanning the gap. The CDR3 is 13 residues long. Germline values: CDR1 SNHLY, CDR2 FYNNEI. CDR3 DNA: TGTGCCAGCAGCAGGCCGTATGCCTACGAGCAGTACTTC. This gives the protein CASSRPYAYEQYF.

The chain has TRBV9 and TRBJ1-5; the D is unclear. The CDR3 covers 14 residues. V lost 3 bases and J 2 bases, leaving 9 bases between the germline ends. Germline loops: CDR1 SGDLS, CDR2 YYNGEE. The CDR3 reads CASSGPGGNQPQHF. The CDR3 DNA reads as TGTGCCAGCAGCGGCCCGGGTGGCAATCAGCCCCAGCATTTT.

The chain employs TRBV5-1 and TRBJ2-5; TRBD2 matches 7 bases. The CDR3 length is 13 residues. With 4 bases clipped from V and 5 bases from J, the junction kept 5 bases outside the gene matches. CDR1 and CDR2 (germline): SGHRS, YFSETQ. CDR3 sequence (DNA): TGCGCCAGCAGCGGGGGGGTCCGGGAGACCCAGTACTTC. Protein sequence: CASSGGVRETQYF.

The chain is built from TRBV10-2 and TRBJ2-2, with D perhaps TRBD1 (6 bases). The V and J ends lost 8 bases and 4 bases respectively, with 17 bases between them. The germline V gene encodes CDR1 WSHSY and CDR2 SAAADI. This CDR3 spans 15 amino acids. This chain's CDR3 is CASSDRRRFTGELFF. As DNA, the CDR3 is TGCGCCAGCTCTGACAGGAGAAGATTCACCGGGGAGCTGTTTTTT.

The gene calls are TRBV19 and TRBJ2-7; perhaps TRBD2 as D (6 bases). Trimming pared 6 bases from V and 0 bases from J, leaving 12 bases between. This CDR3 is 14 amino acids long. CDR1 and CDR2 from the germline V gene are LNHDA and SQIVND (reference sequence). The CDR3 bases are TGTGCCAGTAGGGTTAGGGACTCCTCCTACGAGCAGTACTTC. Protein product: CASRVRDSSYEQYF.

This clone is medium-sized (0.01 to 0.1%) by frequency. The chain employs TRBV6-6 and TRBJ1-6; TRBD1 matches at 9 bases. The germline V gene encodes CDR1 MNHNY and CDR2 SVGAGI (reference sequence). The V and J ends lost 6 bases and 7 bases, in that order; junction bases with no gene match: 7. CDR3 size: 15 residues. The CDR3: CASSPGQGGNSPLHF. The CDR3 bases are TGTGCCAGCAGCCCGGGACAGGGCGGGAATTCACCCCTCCACTTT.

The V and J genes are TRBV11-2 and TRBJ2-2, with D maybe TRBD1 (5 bases). Germline loops: CDR1 SGHAT, CDR2 FQNNGV. V lost 7 bases and J 0 bases, leaving 9 bases between the germline ends. The CDR3 spans 14 residues. The CDR3 nucleotides read TGTGCCAGCAAGACAGACCCGAACACCGGGGAGCTGTTTTTT. This sequence encodes CASKTDPNTGELFF.

V and J are TRBV7-9 and TRBJ1-2, with TRBD1 matching over 10 bases. CDR1 and CDR2 (germline): SEHNR, FQNEAQ (reference sequence). J gave up 7 bases and V 1 base, and 9 bases lay outside the gene matches. There are 16 residues in the CDR3. The CDR3 here is CASSLGAGQGIRGYTF. For the CDR3, the DNA is TGTGCCAGCAGCTTAGGAGCGGGACAGGGGATTCGTGGCTACACCTTC.

The chain combines TRBV7-6 with TRBJ2-7; TRBD1 aligns across 9 bases. From germline, CDR1 is SGHVS and CDR2 FNYEAQ. The CDR3 covers 16 residues. The V gene end was trimmed by 5 bases and the J gene end by 1 base; junction bases not matched to a gene: 9. The CDR3 region is CASSGRRDRVSYEQYF. CDR3 nucleotides: TGTGCCAGCAGCGGGCGCCGGGACAGGGTGTCCTACGAGCAGTACTTC.

The chain is built from TRBV7-9 and TRBJ2-1; 8 bases align to TRBD1. The V and J ends lost 4 bases and 0 bases, in that order; junction bases with no gene match: 2. The CDR3 is made up of 15 amino acids. CDR1 SEHNR and CDR2 FQNEAQ come from the germline V gene (reference sequence). The chain's CDR3 is CASSSGQGSYNEQFF. The CDR3, as DNA: TGTGCCAGCAGCTCAGGACAGGGCTCCTACAATGAGCAGTTCTTC.

The CDR3 loop is CASSRDGLNEKLFF. CDR3 sequence (DNA): TGTGCCAGCAGCCGAGACGGACTAAATGAAAAACTGTTTTTT. The V and J genes are TRBV6-5 and TRBJ1-4; D call uncertain. Trimming took off 6 bases at V and 5 bases at J, with 13 bases between the two ends. The CDR3 covers 14 residues. CDR1 MNHEY and CDR2 SVGAGI come from the germline V gene.

The chain links TRBV6-5 to TRBJ2-1; TRBD2 aligns across 7 bases. The V segment lost 0 bases and the J segment 6 bases; nucleotides outside the gene matches: 5. CDR3 size: 15 residues. CDR1 MNHEY and CDR2 SVGAGI come from the germline V gene. CDR3 nucleotide sequence: TGTGCCAGCAGTTACTCGATGTCTAGCGGCAATGAGCAGTTCTTC. It translates to CASSYSMSSGNEQFF.